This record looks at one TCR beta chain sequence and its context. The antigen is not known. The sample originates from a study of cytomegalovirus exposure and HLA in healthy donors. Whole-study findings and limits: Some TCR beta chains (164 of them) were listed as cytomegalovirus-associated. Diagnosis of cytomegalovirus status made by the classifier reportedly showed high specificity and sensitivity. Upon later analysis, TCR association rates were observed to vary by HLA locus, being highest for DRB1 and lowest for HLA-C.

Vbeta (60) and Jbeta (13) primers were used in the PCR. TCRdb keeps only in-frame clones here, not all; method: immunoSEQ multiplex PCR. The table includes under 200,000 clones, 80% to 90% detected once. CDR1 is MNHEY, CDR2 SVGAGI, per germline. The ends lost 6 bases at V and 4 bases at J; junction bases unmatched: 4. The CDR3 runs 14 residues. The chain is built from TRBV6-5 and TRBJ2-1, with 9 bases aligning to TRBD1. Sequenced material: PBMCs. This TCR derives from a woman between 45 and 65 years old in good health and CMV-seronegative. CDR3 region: CASRRDRDYNEQFF. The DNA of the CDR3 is TGTGCCAGCAGACGGGACAGGGATTACAATGAGCAGTTCTTC.